The rows below give T cell receptor beta chains drawn from one sample of a study of blood T cell repertoires in COVID-19. Libraries were prepared by immunoSEQ multiplex PCR; TCRdb keeps only in-frame clonotypes and omits some of them. The sample has roughly 140,000 clones; 84% are singletons. Sequenced sample: PBMCs or T cells enriched from blood (not recorded which). The origin of the receptors is a woman aged 45-65 years who had been exposed to COVID-19. The CDR3 runs from the conserved cysteine through the conserved F or W. Some rows mark clone size as missing; the rest say once, few, many or name a class of expanded clone.

TRBV24-1	-	TRBJ2-1	16	CATSDPGQGRPMGQFF
TRBV4-1	few	TRBJ1-2	15	CASSQDRGTNYGYTF
TRBV6-1	-	TRBJ2-7	15	CASSEAGTGFAEQYF
TRBV11-2	-	TRBJ2-7	13	CASSRDSAYEQYF
TRBV18	-	TRBJ1-5	14	CASSPGQGGQPQHF
TRBV5-8	-	TRBJ2-7	15	CASSLGMGGSYEQYF
TRBV6-2/TRBV6-3	-	TRBJ1-2	15	CASSYPRGRKDGYTF
TRBV6-5	-	TRBJ2-1	14	CASVSGREGREQFF
TRBV3-1/TRBV3-2	few	TRBJ1-2	15	CASSQAGRGSGGYTF
TRBV11-2	-	TRBJ2-3	13	CASGHTSTDTQYF
TRBV6-5	-	TRBJ2-7	14	CASSLERRSYEQYF
TRBV6-1	-	TRBJ1-2	15	CASSQQGATWWGYTF
TRBV4-2	few	TRBJ2-7	14	CASSQEGPSYEQYF
TRBV12-5	-	TRBJ1-6	15	CASGPLQGSGSPLHF
TRBV7-2	-	TRBJ1-1	14	CASSIPTGRTEAFF
TRBV7-9	-	TRBJ1-2	15	CASGSFVSTNYGYTF
TRBV21-1	few	TRBJ1-6	17	CASTCGRRTSYNSPLHF
TRBV18	-	TRBJ2-4	17	CASSPGQGLLAKNIQYF
TRBV5-4	-	TRBJ2-7	15	CASSPGDSGIFEQYF
TRBV10-3	-	TRBJ2-3	16	CAISLLRGEGTDTQYF
TRBV7-8	-	TRBJ1-5	14	CASSSIQGNQPQHF
TRBV11-2	once	TRBJ2-3	15	CASSLGGRTGDTQYF
TRBV12-3/TRBV12-4	-	TRBJ1-3	12	CASRFVGNTIYF
TRBV10-2	-	TRBJ1-2	14	CASRGETGVWGYTF